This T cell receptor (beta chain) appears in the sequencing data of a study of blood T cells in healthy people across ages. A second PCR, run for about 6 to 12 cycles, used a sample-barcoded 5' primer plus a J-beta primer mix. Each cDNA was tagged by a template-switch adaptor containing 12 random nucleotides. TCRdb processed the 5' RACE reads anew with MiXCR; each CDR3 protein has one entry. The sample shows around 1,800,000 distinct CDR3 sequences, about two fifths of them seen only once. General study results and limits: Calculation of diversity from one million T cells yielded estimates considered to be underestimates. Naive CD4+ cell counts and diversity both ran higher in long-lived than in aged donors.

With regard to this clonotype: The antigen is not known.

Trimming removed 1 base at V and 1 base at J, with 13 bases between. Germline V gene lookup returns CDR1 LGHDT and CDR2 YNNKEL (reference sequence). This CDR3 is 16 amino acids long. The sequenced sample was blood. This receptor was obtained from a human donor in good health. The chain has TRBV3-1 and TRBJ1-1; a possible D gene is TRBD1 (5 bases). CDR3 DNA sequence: TGTGCCAGCAGCCAAGGTAGGGGTTGGGGGAACACTGAAGCTTTCTTT. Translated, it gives CASSQGRGWGNTEAFF.